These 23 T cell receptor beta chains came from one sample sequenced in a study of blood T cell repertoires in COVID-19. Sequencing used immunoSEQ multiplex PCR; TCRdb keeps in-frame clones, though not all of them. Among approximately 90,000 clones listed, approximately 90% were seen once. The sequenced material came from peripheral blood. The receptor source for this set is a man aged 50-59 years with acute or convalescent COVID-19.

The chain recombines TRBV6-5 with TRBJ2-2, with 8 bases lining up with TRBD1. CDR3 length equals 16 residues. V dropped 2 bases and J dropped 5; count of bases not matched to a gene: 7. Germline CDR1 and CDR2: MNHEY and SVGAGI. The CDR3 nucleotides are TGTGCCAGCAGTTACGGGCAGGGGGCTAGGACCGGGGAGCTGTTTTTT. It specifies CASSYGQGARTGELFF.

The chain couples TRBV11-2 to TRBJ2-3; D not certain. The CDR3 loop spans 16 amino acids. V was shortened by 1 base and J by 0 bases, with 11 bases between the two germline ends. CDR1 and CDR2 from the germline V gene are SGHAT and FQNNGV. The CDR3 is CASSLGSAVSTDTQYF. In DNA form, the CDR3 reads TGTGCCAGCAGCTTAGGGTCGGCGGTTAGCACAGATACGCAGTATTTT.

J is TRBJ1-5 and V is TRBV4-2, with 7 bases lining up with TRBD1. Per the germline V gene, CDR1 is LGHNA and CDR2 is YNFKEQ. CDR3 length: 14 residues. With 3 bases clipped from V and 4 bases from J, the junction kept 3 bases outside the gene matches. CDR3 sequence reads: CASSQDRHNQPQHF. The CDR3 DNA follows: TGTGCCAGCAGCCAGGACAGGCATAATCAGCCCCAGCATTTT.

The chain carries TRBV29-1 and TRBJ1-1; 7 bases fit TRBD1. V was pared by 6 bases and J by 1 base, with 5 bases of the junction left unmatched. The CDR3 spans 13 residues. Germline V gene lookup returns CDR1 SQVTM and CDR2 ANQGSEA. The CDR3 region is CSVSQGPNTEAFF. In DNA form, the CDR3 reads TGCAGCGTGTCACAGGGGCCGAACACTGAAGCTTTCTTT.

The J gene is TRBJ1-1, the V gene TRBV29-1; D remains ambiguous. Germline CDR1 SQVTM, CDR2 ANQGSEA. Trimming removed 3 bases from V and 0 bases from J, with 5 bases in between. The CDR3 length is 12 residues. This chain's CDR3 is CSVDRLNTEAFF. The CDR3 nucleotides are TGCAGCGTTGACAGATTGAACACTGAAGCTTTCTTT.

CDR3 sequence (DNA): TGTGCCAGCAGTTTCTTTGGGGTCGCAGGGGTCACCGGGGAGCTGTTTTTT. Residues: CASSFFGVAGVTGELFF. The rearrangement joins TRBV27 to TRBJ2-2; D is perhaps TRBD1 (6 bases). V shed 3 bases and J shed 4 bases, with 18 bases lying between them. CDR3 size: 17 residues. Germline V lookup: CDR1 MNHEY, CDR2 SMNVEV (reference sequence).

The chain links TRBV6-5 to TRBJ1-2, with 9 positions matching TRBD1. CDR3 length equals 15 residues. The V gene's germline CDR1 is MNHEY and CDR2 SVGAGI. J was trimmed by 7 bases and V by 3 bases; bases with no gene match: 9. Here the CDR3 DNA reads TGTGCCAGCAGTTATGAAACAGGGGGCGCCTTTGGCTACACCTTC. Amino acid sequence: CASSYETGGAFGYTF.

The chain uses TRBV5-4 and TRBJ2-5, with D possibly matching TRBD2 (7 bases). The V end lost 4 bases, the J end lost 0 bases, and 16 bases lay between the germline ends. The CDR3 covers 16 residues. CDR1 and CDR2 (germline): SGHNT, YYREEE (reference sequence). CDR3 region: CASSLEGGPNQETQYF. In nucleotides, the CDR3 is TGTGCCAGCAGCCTGGAGGGGGGGCCGAACCAAGAGACCCAGTACTTC.

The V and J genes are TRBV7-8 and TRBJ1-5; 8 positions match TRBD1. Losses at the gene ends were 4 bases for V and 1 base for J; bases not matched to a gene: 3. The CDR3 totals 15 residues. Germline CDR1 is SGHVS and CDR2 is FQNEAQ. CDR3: CASSSQGASNQPQHF. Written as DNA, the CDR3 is TGTGCCAGCAGCTCCCAGGGGGCGAGCAATCAGCCCCAGCATTTT.

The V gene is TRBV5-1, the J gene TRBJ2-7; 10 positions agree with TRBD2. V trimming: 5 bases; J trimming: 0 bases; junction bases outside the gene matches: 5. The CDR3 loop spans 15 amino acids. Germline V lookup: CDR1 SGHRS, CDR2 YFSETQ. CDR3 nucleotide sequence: TGCGCCAGCAGGACCGGACTAGCGGTCTCCTACGAGCAGTACTTC. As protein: CASRTGLAVSYEQYF.

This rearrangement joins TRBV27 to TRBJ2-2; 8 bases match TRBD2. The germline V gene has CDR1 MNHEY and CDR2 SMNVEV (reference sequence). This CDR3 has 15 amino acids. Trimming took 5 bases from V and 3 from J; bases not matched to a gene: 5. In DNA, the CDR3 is TGTGCCAGCAGTGTAGCGGGGATTTACACCGGGGAGCTGTTTTTT. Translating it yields CASSVAGIYTGELFF.

For the CDR3, the DNA is TGTGCCAGCAGCTCGGGGTCCAAAAACATTCAGTACTTC. Encoded protein: CASSSGSKNIQYF. The chain has TRBV11-3 and TRBJ2-4; D might be TRBD2 (5 bases). This CDR3 contains 13 residues. CDR1 and CDR2 (germline): SGHNT, YENEEA. V lost 4 bases, J lost 2 bases, and 6 bases lay in between.

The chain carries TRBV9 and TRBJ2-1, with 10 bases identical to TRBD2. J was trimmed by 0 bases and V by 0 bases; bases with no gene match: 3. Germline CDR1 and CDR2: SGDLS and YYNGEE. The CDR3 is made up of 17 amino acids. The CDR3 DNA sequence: TGTGCCAGCAGCGTAGGAAGCGGGGGGGCCTCCTACAATGAGCAGTTCTTC. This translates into CASSVGSGGASYNEQFF.

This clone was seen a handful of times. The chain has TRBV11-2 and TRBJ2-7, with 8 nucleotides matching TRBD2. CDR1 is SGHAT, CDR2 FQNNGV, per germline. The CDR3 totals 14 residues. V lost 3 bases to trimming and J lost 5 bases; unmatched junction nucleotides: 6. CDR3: CASSFAGGANEQYF. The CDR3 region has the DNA TGTGCCAGCAGCTTTGCCGGGGGGGCAAACGAGCAGTACTTC. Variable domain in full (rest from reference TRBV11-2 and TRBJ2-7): EAGVAQSPRYKIIEKRQSVAFWCNPISGHATLYWYQQILGQGPKLLIQFQNNGVVDDSQLPKDRFSAERLKGVDSTLKIQPAKLEDSAVYLCASSFAGGANEQYFGPGTRLTVT.

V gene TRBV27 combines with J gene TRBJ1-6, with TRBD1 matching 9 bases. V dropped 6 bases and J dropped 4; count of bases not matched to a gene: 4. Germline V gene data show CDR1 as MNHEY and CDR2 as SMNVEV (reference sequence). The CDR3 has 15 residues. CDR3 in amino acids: CASRGGTGYNSPLHF. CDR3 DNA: TGTGCCAGCAGGGGGGGGACAGGGTATAATTCACCCCTCCACTTT.

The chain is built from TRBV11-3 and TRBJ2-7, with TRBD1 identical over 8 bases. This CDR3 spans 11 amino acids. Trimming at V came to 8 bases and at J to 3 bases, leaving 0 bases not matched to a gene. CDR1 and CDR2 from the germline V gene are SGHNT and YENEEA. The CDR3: CASGQGYEQYF. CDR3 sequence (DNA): TGTGCCAGCGGACAGGGCTACGAGCAGTACTTC.

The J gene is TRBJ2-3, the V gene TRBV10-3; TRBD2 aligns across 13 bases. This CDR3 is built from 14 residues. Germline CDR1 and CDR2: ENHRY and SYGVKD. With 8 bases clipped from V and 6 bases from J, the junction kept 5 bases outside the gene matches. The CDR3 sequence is CAIGTSGGVDTQYF. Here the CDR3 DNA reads TGTGCCATCGGCACTAGCGGGGGGGTGGATACGCAGTATTTT.

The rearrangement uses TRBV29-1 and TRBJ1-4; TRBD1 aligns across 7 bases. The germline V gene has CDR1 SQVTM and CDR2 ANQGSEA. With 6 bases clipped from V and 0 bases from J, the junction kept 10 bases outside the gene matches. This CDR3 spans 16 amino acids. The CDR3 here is CSVKRQGHATNEKLFF. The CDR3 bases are TGCAGCGTAAAACGACAGGGACACGCAACTAATGAAAAACTGTTTTTT.

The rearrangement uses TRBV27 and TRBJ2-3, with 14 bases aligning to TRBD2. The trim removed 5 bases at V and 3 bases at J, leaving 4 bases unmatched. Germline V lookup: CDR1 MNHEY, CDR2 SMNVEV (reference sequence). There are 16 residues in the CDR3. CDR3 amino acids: CASSRTSGGTTDTQYF. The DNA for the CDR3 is TGTGCCAGCAGTCGGACTAGCGGGGGGACGACAGATACGCAGTATTTT.

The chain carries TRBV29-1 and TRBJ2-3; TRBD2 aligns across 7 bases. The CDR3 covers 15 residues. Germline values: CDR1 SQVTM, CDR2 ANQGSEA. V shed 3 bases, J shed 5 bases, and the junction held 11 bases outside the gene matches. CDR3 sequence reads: CSVEMLGGSRDTQYF. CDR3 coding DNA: TGCAGCGTTGAGATGTTGGGAGGGTCTAGAGATACGCAGTATTTT.

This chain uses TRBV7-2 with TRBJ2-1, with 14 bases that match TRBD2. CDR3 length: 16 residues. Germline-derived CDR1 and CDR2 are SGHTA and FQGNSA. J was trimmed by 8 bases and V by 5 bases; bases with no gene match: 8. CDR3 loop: CASSTGLAGVFDEQFF. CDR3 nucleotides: TGTGCCAGCAGCACGGGACTAGCGGGGGTATTTGATGAGCAGTTCTTC.

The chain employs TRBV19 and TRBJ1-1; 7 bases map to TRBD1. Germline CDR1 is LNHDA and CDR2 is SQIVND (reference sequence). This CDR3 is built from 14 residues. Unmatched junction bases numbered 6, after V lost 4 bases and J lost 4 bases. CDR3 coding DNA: TGTGCCAGTAGTAAAGGGGGCGAGGGCACTGAAGCTTTCTTT. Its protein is CASSKGGEGTEAFF.

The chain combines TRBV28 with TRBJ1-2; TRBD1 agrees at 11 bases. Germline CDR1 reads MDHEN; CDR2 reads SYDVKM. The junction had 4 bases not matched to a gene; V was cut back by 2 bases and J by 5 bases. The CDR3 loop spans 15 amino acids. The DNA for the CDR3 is TGTGCCAGCAGTTTAGGACAGGGGGCCATTTATGGCTACACCTTC. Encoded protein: CASSLGQGAIYGYTF.